The 24 T cell receptor beta chains given below trace back to one sample, sequenced in a study of T-cell reconstitution after alpha-beta-depleted transplantation in children. Preparing the TCRbeta library involved the use of unique molecular identifiers. TCRdb redid the calling of the PCR reads with MiXCR, one entry per CDR3 protein. The table records about 900,000 distinct CDR3 sequences, under 30% of them present only once. Sequences were derived from PBMCs, mostly from graft donor cells, sampled 360 days after TCRalphabeta/CD19-depleted stem cell transplant. The receptors stem from a boy in the first two years of life who had a stem cell transplant for SCID, so the T cells may come from the graft donor.

The chain couples TRBV7-9 to TRBJ2-1; D may be TRBD2 (6 bases). Trimming took 6 bases from V and 6 from J, leaving 18 bases between them. The CDR3 length is 15 residues. Germline CDR1 and CDR2: SEHNR and FQNEAQ (reference sequence). In nucleotides, the CDR3 is TGTGCCAGCAGGGCCCCGGGAGCTACCGGCAATGAGCAGTTCTTC. This encodes CASRAPGATGNEQFF.

The gene calls are TRBV7-2 and TRBJ2-3; D remains unclear. Germline V lookup: CDR1 SGHTA, CDR2 FQGNSA. The CDR3 sequence is 16 residues long. Trimming removed 1 base from V and 2 bases from J, with 13 bases in between. CDR3 sequence: CASSLGARPFTDTQYF. The DNA for the CDR3 is TGTGCCAGCAGCTTAGGAGCGCGGCCGTTCACAGATACGCAGTATTTT.

The chain joins TRBV29-1 to TRBJ1-2; D is possibly TRBD1 (5 bases). Trimming took 4 bases from V and 8 from J, leaving 17 bases between them. CDR3 size: 13 residues. Germline CDR1 reads SQVTM; CDR2 reads ANQGSEA. The CDR3 sequence is CSVVRGSRGGYTF. CDR3 in DNA: TGCAGCGTTGTCCGGGGGTCCCGCGGGGGCTACACCTTC. The complete variable domain, with remaining parts taken from reference TRBV29-1 and TRBJ1-2, reads SAVISQKPSRDICQRGTSLTIQCQVDSQVTMMFWYRQQPGQSLTLIATANQGSEATYESGFVIDKFPISRPNLTFSTLTVSNMSPEDSSIYLCSVVRGSRGGYTFGSGTRLTVV.

This clonotype was detected only a few times. The chain uses TRBV20-1 and TRBJ1-5, with 7 positions matching TRBD1. Germline V gene lookup returns CDR1 DFQATT and CDR2 SNEGSKA (reference sequence). With V trimmed by 1 base and J by 0 bases, 12 bases remained unmatched. This CDR3 spans 18 amino acids. Here the CDR3 reads CSARGMGQKKYSNQPQHF. Here the CDR3 DNA reads TGCAGTGCTAGAGGGATGGGACAGAAGAAGTATAGCAATCAGCCCCAGCATTTT.

This clonotype was picked up a small number of times. The rearrangement joins TRBV5-1 to TRBJ2-5, with 7 bases matching TRBD1. Germline V CDR1 and CDR2: SGHRS, YFSETQ. This CDR3 is 15 amino acids long. V lost 4 bases and J lost 1; bases outside the gene matches: 7. Written as DNA, the CDR3 is TGCGCCAGCAGCCCAGAGACAGGGCTCCAAGAGACCCAGTACTTC. This sequence encodes CASSPETGLQETQYF.

The gene calls are TRBV5-1 and TRBJ2-6; possible D gene TRBD1, 5 bases. This CDR3 is 16 amino acids long. V gave up 4 bases and J gave up 2 bases, with 13 bases separating them. The germline V gene has CDR1 SGHRS and CDR2 YFSETQ. CDR3 sequence reads: CASSPDRPPGANVLTF. The CDR3 DNA follows: TGCGCCAGCAGCCCCGACAGACCCCCTGGGGCCAACGTCCTGACTTTC. The full variable domain, in which reference TRBV5-1 and TRBJ2-6 provide the parts outside the CDR3, is KAGVTQTPRYLIKTRGQQVTLSCSPISGHRSVSWYQQTPGQGLQFLFEYFSETQRNKGNFPGRFSGRQFSNSRSEMNVSTLELGDSALYLCASSPDRPPGANVLTFGAGSRLTVL.

This clonotype was found a few times. The J gene is TRBJ1-1, the V gene TRBV5-1; D not certain. CDR1 SGHRS and CDR2 YFSETQ come from the germline V gene. Trimming removed 4 bases at V and 0 bases at J, with 10 bases between. The CDR3 consists of 14 residues. The CDR3 DNA reads as TGCGCCAGCAGCCCGGGAGACGTGAACACTGAAGCTTTCTTT. Amino acids: CASSPGDVNTEAFF.

The rearrangement uses TRBV27 and TRBJ1-4; no clear D gene. CDR1 MNHEY and CDR2 SMNVEV come from the germline V gene (reference sequence). Trimming left V 1 base short and J 7 bases short, with 7 bases between. This CDR3 contains 13 residues. The CDR3 reads CASSLLGSEKLFF. CDR3 bases: TGTGCCAGCAGTTTATTGGGGAGTGAAAAACTGTTTTTT.

This chain joins TRBV20-1 and TRBJ2-5; TRBD2 is a possible D gene (5 bases). Germline V gene lookup returns CDR1 DFQATT and CDR2 SNEGSKA (reference sequence). This CDR3 has 13 residues. The V end was cut by 3 bases, the J end by 5 bases, with 13 bases between. This chain's CDR3 is CSASVSAEETQYF. For the CDR3, the DNA is TGCAGTGCTAGCGTATCAGCGGAGGAGACCCAGTACTTC.

The gene calls are TRBV6-5 and TRBJ2-2; the match to TRBD2 covers 9 bases. This CDR3 contains 16 residues. Germline V gene lookup returns CDR1 MNHEY and CDR2 SVGAGI. V gave up 0 bases and J gave up 4 bases; unmatched junction bases: 3. The CDR3 DNA follows: TGTGCCAGCAGTTACTCACGCGGGGGGGCCACCGGGGAGCTGTTTTTT. Its protein product is CASSYSRGGATGELFF.

This clonotype was seen a handful of times. This rearrangement joins TRBV12-3 or TRBV12-4 to TRBJ2-3; either TRBD1 or TRBD2 may fit D (6 bases each). The CDR3 covers 12 residues. Trimming shortened V by 2 bases and J by 13 bases, and 13 bases separated the two germline ends. The CDR3 region is CASSLRGDGEYF. The CDR3 region has the DNA TGTGCCAGCAGTTTAAGGGGGGACGGGGAGTATTTT.

The V gene is TRBV5-4, the J gene TRBJ2-7; 8 nucleotides agree with TRBD1. V shed 0 bases, J shed 1 base, and the junction held 9 bases outside the gene matches. The CDR3 sequence is 17 residues long. Germline V gene sequence: CDR1 SGHNT, CDR2 YYREEE (reference sequence). In DNA, the CDR3 is TGTGCCAGCAGCTTGGCTGCGACAGGGGATTATTCCTACGAGCAGTACTTC. As protein: CASSLAATGDYSYEQYF.

This clonotype was counted only a few times. V gene TRBV20-1 combines with J gene TRBJ2-1, with 8 bases matching TRBD2. Germline V gene sequence: CDR1 DFQATT, CDR2 SNEGSKA (reference sequence). The CDR3 has 15 residues. The V segment lost 5 bases and the J segment 5 bases; nucleotides outside the gene matches: 11. CDR3 bases: TGCAGTGCTTCCTACCTAGCGGGCACGAACAATGAGCAGTTCTTC. It specifies CSASYLAGTNNEQFF.

V gene TRBV12-3 or TRBV12-4 combines with J gene TRBJ1-1; D remains unclear. This CDR3 comprises 12 residues. V was clipped by 1 base and J by 8 bases, with 8 bases between them. The CDR3 protein is CASSLGVAEAFF. Written as DNA, the CDR3 is TGTGCCAGCAGTTTAGGGGTGGCGGAAGCTTTCTTT.

The gene calls are TRBV3-1 and TRBJ2-7, with 9 nucleotides matching TRBD1. This CDR3 is 15 amino acids long. V lost 4 bases to trimming and J lost 6 bases; unmatched junction nucleotides: 10. Looked up from germline, CDR1 is LGHDT and CDR2 is YNNKEL (reference sequence). Here the CDR3 DNA reads TGTGCCAGCAGCCCAACCGGGACAGGGCTTTCCGAGCAGTACTTC. Residues: CASSPTGTGLSEQYF.

The chain uses TRBV10-3 and TRBJ2-1; TRBD2 matches 7 bases. V lost 4 bases to trimming and J lost 6 bases; unmatched junction nucleotides: 12. The CDR3 extends over 16 amino acids. Per the germline V gene, CDR1 is ENHRY and CDR2 is SYGVKD. In DNA, the CDR3 is TGTGCCATCAGTGGGAACGGGGCGGGGGTTGTCAATGAGCAGTTCTTC. Translating gives CAISGNGAGVVNEQFF.

The chain combines TRBV12-3 or TRBV12-4 with TRBJ2-3; D uncertain. This CDR3 comprises 14 residues. V lost 6 bases and J 8 bases, leaving 18 bases between the germline ends. Here the CDR3 DNA reads TGTGCCAGCAGCCTCGAGGTTGATCTTTTTACGCAGTATTTT. This translates into CASSLEVDLFTQYF.

This clonotype was observed a single time. The rearrangement uses TRBV7-2 and TRBJ2-2; D might be TRBD2 (6 bases). This CDR3 has 17 residues. Germline assignment: CDR1 SGHTA and CDR2 FQGNSA. V gave up 5 bases and J gave up 1 base, with 17 bases separating them. CDR3: CASSPGGGTGNTGELFF. CDR3 DNA sequence: TGTGCCAGCAGCCCCGGAGGCGGGACCGGGAACACCGGGGAGCTGTTTTTT.

The V gene is TRBV2, the J gene TRBJ2-1; TRBD1 aligns across 9 bases. This CDR3 has 15 amino acids. V lost 6 bases, J lost 7 bases, and 10 bases stayed unmatched. The germline V gene encodes CDR1 SNHLY and CDR2 FYNNEI. The CDR3 DNA sequence: TGTGCCAGCAGAGCGTTGCGGGACAGGGTGAATGAGCAGTTCTTC. It is translated as CASRALRDRVNEQFF.

This clonotype was seen at least ten times. V usage is TRBV18 and J usage is TRBJ2-1, with a possible D match to TRBD1 (6 bases). The CDR3 has 13 residues. The germline CDR1 and CDR2 sequences are KGHSH and LQKENI. The V and J ends lost 3 bases and 6 bases respectively, with 9 bases between them. In DNA form, the CDR3 reads TGTGCCAGCTCACCCCGGGACACCAATGAGCAGTTCTTC. It translates to CASSPRDTNEQFF.

This clonotype was seen more than once but under ten times. CDR3 protein: CASSSRTGDGTGELFF. As DNA, the CDR3 is TGTGCCAGCAGTTCAAGGACAGGGGATGGCACCGGGGAGCTGTTTTTT. The rearrangement uses TRBV12-3 or TRBV12-4 and TRBJ2-2, with 9 bases matching TRBD1. The J segment lost 4 bases and the V segment lost 4 bases, leaving 7 bases of the junction unmatched. The CDR3 extends over 16 amino acids.

This clonotype was detected only a few times. The rearrangement links TRBV25-1 to TRBJ1-1; TRBD1 aligns across 7 bases. Per germline, CDR1 MGHDK and CDR2 SYGVNS. Trimming at V came to 9 bases and at J to 11 bases, leaving 15 bases not matched to a gene. The CDR3 length is 13 residues. The CDR3 nucleotides read TGTGCCAGTTGGGGGACAGCACAGAGGAGGGCTTTCTTT. It specifies CASWGTAQRRAFF.

In its sample, this clonotype was seen a few times. This chain links TRBV12-3 or TRBV12-4 with TRBJ2-1; 8 nucleotides align to TRBD2. This CDR3 has 16 residues. Trimming cost V 1 base and J 7 bases; bases outside gene matches: 9. CDR3 in DNA: TGTGCCAGCAGTTTAGACGGGGGGGCGCCCCGGAATGAGCAGTTCTTC. It specifies CASSLDGGAPRNEQFF.

This chain joins TRBV5-1 and TRBJ2-1, with D possibly being TRBD1 or TRBD2 (5 bases each). With 1 base removed from V and 7 bases from J, the gap between germline ends came to 18 bases. In germline, CDR1 is SGHRS, CDR2 YFSETQ. The CDR3 has 16 residues. CDR3: CASSLLPGPEMNEQFF. CDR3 sequence (DNA): TGCGCCAGCAGCTTGTTGCCGGGGCCGGAGATGAATGAGCAGTTCTTC.